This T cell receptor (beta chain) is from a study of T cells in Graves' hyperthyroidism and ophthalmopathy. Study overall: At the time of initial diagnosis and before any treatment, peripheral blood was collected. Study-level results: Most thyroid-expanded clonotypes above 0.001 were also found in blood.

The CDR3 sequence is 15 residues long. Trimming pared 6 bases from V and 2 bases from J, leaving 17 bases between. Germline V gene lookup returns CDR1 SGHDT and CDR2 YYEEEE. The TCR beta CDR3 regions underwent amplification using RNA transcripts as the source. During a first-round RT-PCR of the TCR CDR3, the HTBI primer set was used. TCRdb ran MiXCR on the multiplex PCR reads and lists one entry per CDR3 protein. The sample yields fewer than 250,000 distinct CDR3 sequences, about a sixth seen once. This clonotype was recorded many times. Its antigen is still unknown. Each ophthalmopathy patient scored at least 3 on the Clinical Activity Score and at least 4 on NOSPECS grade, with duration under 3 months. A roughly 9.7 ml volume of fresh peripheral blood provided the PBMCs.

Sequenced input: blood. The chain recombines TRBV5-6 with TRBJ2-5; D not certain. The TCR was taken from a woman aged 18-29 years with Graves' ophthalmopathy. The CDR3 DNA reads TGTGCCAGCACCCGGGTGGCGACAAGACAAGAGACCCAGTACTTC. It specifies CASTRVATRQETQYF.